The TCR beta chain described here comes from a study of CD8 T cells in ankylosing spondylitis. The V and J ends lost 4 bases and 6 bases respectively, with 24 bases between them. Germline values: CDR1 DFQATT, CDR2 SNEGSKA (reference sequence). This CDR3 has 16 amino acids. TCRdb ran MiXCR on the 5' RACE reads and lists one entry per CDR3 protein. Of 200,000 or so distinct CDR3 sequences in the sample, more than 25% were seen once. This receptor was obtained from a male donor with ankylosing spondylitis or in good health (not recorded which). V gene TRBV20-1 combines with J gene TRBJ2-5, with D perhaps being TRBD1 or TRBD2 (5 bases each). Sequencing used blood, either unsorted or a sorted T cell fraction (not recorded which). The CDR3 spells CSAKWSGREGQKTQYF. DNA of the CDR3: TGCAGTGCTAAGTGGAGCGGCAGGGAAGGGCAGAAGACCCAGTACTTC.